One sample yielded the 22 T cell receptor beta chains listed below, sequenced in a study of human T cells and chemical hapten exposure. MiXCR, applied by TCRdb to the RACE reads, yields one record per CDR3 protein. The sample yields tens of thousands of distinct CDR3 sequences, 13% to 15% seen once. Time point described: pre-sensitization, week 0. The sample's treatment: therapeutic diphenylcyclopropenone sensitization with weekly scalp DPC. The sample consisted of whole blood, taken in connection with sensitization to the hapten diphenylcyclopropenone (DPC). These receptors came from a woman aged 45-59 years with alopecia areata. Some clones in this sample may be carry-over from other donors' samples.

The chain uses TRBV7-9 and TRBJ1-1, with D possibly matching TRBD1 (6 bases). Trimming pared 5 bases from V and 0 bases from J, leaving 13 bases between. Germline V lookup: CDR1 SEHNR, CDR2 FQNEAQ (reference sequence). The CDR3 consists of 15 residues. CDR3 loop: CASSPRGTMNTEAFF. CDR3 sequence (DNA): TGTGCCAGCAGCCCAAGGGGGACCATGAACACTGAAGCTTTCTTT. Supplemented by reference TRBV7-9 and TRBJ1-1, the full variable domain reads DTGVSQNPRHKITKRGQNVTFRCDPISEHNRLYWYRQTLGQGPEFLTYFQNEAQLEKSRLLSDRFSAERPKGSFSTLEIQRTEQGDSAMYLCASSPRGTMNTEAFFGQGTRLTVV.

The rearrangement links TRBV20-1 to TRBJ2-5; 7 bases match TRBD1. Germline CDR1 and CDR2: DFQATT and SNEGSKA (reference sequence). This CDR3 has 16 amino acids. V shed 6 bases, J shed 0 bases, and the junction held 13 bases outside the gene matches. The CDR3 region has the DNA TGCAGTGCCACCAGGGGGTCACTACGATACCAAGAGACCCAGTACTTC. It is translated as CSATRGSLRYQETQYF.

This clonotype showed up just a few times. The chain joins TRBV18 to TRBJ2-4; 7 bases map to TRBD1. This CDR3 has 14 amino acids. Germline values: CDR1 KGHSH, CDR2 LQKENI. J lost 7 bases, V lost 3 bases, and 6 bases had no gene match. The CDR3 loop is CASSPLQGINIQYF. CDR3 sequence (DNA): TGTGCCAGCTCACCCTTACAGGGGATTAACATTCAGTACTTC. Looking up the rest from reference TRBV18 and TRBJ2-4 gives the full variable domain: NAGVMQNPRHLVRRRGQEARLRCSPMKGHSHVYWYRQLPEEGLKFMVYLQKENIIDESGMPKERFSAEFPKEGPSILRIQQVVRGDSAAYFCASSPLQGINIQYFGAGTRLSVL.

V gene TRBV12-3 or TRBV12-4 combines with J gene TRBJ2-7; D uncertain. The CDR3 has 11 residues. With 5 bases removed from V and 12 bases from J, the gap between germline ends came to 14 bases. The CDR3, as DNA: TGTGCCAGCAGTCCCGGACGGTGGAGGTACTTC. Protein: CASSPGRWRYF.

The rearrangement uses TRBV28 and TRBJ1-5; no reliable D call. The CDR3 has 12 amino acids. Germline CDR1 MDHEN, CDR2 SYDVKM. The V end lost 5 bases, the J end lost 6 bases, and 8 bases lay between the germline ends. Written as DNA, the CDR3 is TGTGCCAGCAGTGTCCACGTTCAGCCCCAGCATTTT. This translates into CASSVHVQPQHF.

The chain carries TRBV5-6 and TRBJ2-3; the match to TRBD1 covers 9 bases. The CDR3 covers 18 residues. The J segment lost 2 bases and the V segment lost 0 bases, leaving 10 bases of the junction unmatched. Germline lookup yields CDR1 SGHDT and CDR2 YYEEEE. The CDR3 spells CASSLDWFGTGTTDTQYF. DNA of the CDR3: TGTGCCAGCAGCTTGGACTGGTTTGGGACAGGGACCACAGATACGCAGTATTTT. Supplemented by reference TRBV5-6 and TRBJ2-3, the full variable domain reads DAGVTQSPTHLIKTRGQQVTLRCSPKSGHDTVSWYQQALGQGPQFIFQYYEEEERQRGNFPDRFSGHQFPNYSSELNVNALLLGDSALYLCASSLDWFGTGTTDTQYFGPGTRLTVL.

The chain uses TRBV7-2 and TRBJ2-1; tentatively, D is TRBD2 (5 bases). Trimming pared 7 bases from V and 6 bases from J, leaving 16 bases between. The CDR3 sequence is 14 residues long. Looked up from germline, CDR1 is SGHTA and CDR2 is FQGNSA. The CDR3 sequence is CASTSPLAGNEQFF. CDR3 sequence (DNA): TGTGCCAGCACCTCTCCCCTAGCAGGCAATGAGCAGTTCTTC.

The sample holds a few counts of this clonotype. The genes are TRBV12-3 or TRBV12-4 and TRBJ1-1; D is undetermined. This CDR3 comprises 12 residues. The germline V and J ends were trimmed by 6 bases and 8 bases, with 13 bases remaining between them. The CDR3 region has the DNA TGTGCCAGCAGCGAAGGAGGGTCGGAAGCTTTCTTT. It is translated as CASSEGGSEAFF.

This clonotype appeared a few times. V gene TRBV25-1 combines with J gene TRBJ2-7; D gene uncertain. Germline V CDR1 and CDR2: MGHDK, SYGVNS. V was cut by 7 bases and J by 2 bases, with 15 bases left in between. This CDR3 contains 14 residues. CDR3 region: CASNQESPTYEQYF. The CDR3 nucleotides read TGTGCCAGCAATCAGGAGAGTCCTACCTACGAGCAGTACTTC.

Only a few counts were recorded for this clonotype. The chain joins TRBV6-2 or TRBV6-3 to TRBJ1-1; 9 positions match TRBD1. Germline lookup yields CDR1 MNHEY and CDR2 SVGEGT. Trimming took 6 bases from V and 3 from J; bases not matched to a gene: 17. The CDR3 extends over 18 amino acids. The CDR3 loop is CASRLQGQGGLRDTEAFF. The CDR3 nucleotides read TGTGCCAGCAGACTACAGGGACAGGGTGGTCTTAGGGACACTGAAGCTTTCTTT.

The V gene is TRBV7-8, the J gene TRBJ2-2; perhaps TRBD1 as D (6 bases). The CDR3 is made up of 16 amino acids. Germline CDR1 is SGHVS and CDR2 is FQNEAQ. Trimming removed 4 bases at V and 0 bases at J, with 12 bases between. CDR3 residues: CASSSGQVPNTGELFF. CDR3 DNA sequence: TGTGCCAGCAGCTCGGGACAAGTTCCGAACACCGGGGAGCTGTTTTTT.

The CDR3 protein is CSARDLGGQAFF. CDR3 coding DNA: TGCAGTGCTAGAGATTTAGGGGGGCAAGCTTTCTTT. V gene TRBV20-1 combines with J gene TRBJ1-1, with D perhaps matching TRBD1 (6 bases). CDR3 length: 12 amino acids. The ends were cut back, 0 bases at V and 9 bases at J, with 11 bases in the middle. Germline V gene lookup returns CDR1 DFQATT and CDR2 SNEGSKA (reference sequence).

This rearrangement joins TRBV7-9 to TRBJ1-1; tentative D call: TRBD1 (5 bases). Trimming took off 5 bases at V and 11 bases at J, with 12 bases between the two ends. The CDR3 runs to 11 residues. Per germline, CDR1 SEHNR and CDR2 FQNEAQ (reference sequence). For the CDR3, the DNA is TGTGCCAGCAGCCGGGGCCAGGCCGCTTTCTTT. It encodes CASSRGQAAFF.

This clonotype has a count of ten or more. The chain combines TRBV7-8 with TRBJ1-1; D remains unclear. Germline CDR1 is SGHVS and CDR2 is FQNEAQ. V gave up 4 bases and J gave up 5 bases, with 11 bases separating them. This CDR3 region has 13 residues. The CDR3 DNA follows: TGTGCCAGCAGCTCCCTTTGGCGTACTGAAGCTTTCTTT. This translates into CASSSLWRTEAFF.

The CDR3 DNA is TGCAGCGTTGGACAGGGTTCGGGGAGCACTGAAGCTTTCTTT. It encodes CSVGQGSGSTEAFF. The chain has TRBV29-1 and TRBJ1-1, with 7 bases aligning to TRBD1. Germline CDR1 SQVTM, CDR2 ANQGSEA. Germline trimming cut 4 bases from V and 4 bases from J; bases unmatched to any gene: 9. The length of the CDR3 is 14 residues.

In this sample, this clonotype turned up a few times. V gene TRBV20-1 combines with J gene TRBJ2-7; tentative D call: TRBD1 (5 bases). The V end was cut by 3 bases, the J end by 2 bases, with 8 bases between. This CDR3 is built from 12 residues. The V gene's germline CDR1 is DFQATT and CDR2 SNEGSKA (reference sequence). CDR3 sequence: CSARKGTYEQYF. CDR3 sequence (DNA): TGCAGTGCTAGGAAGGGGACCTACGAGCAGTACTTC.

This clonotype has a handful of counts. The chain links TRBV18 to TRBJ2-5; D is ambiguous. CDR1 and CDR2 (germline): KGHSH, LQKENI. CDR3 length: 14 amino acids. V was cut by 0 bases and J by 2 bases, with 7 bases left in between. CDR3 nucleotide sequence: TGTGCCAGCTCACCACCCTCTCCGCAAGAGACCCAGTACTTC. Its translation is CASSPPSPQETQYF.

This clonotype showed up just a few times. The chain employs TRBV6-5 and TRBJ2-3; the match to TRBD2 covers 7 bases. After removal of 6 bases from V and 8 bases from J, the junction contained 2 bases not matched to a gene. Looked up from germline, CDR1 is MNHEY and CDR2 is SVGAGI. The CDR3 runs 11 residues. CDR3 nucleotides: TGTGCCAGCAGATTAGCGGGTACGCAGTATTTT. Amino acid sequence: CASRLAGTQYF.

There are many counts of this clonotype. The CDR3 here is CASSVEPRSEAFF. The DNA for the CDR3 is TGTGCCAGCAGCGTAGAACCCAGATCTGAAGCTTTCTTT. The chain links TRBV9 to TRBJ1-1; D gene uncertain. The V end was cut by 0 bases, the J end by 6 bases, with 9 bases between. Germline CDR1 and CDR2: SGDLS and YYNGEE. The CDR3 loop spans 13 amino acids.

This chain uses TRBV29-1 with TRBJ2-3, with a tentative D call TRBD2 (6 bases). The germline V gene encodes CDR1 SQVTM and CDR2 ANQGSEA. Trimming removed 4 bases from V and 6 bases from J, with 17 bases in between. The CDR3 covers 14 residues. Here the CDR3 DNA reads TGCAGCGTTGTGGTCACGGGAGTGATGGATACGCAGTATTTT. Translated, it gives CSVVVTGVMDTQYF.

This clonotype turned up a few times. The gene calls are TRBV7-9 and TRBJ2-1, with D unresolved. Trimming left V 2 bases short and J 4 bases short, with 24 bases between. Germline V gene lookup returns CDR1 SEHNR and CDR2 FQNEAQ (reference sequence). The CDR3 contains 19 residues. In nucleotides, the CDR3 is TGTGCCAGCAGCTTAAGGATGTCTCGCGACGTGCGGCTATACAATGAGCAGTTCTTC. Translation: CASSLRMSRDVRLYNEQFF.

CDR3 sequence: CASSLNLRTEAFF. As DNA, the CDR3 is TGTGCCAGCAGCTTGAATTTGAGAACTGAAGCTTTCTTT. The V call is TRBV11-2, the J call TRBJ1-1; the D is unclear. The CDR3 extends over 13 amino acids. CDR1 is SGHAT, CDR2 FQNNGV, per germline. The V end lost 3 bases, the J end lost 5 bases, and 10 bases lay between the germline ends.